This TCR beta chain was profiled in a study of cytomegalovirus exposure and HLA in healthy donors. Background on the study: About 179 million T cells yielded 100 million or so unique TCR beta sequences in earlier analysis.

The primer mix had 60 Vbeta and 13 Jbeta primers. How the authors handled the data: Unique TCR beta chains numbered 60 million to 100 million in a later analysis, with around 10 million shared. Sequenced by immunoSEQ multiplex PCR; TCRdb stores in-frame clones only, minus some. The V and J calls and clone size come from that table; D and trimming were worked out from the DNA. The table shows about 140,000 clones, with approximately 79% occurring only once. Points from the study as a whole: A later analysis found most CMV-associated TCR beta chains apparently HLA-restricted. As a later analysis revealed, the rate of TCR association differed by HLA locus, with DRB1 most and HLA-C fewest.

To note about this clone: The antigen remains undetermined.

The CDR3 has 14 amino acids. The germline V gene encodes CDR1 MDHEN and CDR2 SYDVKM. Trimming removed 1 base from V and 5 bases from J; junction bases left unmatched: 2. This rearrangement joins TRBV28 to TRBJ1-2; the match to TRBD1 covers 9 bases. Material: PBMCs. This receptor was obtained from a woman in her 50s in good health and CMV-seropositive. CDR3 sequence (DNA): TGTGCCAGCAGTTTATCGACAGGGGGTTATGGCTACACCTTC. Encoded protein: CASSLSTGGYGYTF.